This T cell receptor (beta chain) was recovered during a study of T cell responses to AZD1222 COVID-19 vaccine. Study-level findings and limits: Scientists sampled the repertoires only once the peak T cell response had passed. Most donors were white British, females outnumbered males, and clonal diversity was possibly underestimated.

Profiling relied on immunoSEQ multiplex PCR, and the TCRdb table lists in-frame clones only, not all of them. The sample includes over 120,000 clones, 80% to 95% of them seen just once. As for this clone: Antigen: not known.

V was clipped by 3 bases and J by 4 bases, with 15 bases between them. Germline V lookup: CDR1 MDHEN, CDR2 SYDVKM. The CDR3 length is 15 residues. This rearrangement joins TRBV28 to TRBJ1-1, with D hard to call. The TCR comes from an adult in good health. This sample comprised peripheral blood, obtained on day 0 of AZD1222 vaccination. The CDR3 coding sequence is TGTGCCAGCAGTTTGTGGGAACCAACCGGCACTGAAGCTTTCTTT. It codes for CASSLWEPTGTEAFF.